This T cell receptor beta chain was captured in a study of T cell responses to AZD1222 COVID-19 vaccine. The study, taken as a whole, reports: Targeting of unmutated variant regions was reportedly seen in nearly half of spike-specific TCRs. Donors skewed white British and female; clonal diversity was possibly underestimated.

This CDR3 is 13 amino acids long. V lost 3 bases and J lost 13; bases outside the gene matches: 7. CDR1 and CDR2 from the germline V gene are SGHTA and FQGNSA. The data were produced by immunoSEQ multiplex PCR, yet TCRdb's version contains in-frame clones alone and is incomplete. The data contain 150,000 or so clones, 90% of them singletons. To note about this clone: The target antigen is unknown.

This chain uses TRBV7-2 with TRBJ2-1, with 9 nucleotides matching TRBD1. The specimen was peripheral blood, collected 28 days after the second AZD1222 dose. This sequence originates from an adult who received the AZD1222 COVID-19 vaccine. CDR3 loop: CASSLGQGVSQFF. For the CDR3, the DNA is TGTGCCAGCAGCTTGGGACAGGGAGTTAGCCAGTTCTTC.